This T cell receptor (beta chain) is from a study of T cell responses to AZD1222 COVID-19 vaccine. General study findings and limits: Repertoires in all cases were sampled only once the peak T cell response had passed. Just 5 or 6 AZD1222 recipients tested seropositive at baseline. Vaccine-related CD4 TCRs covered spike, predominating at 160-218 and 743-854.

Germline assignment: CDR1 SGHTA and CDR2 FQGTGA. The CDR3 is 13 amino acids. Deletions cut 0 bases from V and 3 bases from J, with 3 bases between. With regard to this clone: Its target is unknown.

Method: immunoSEQ multiplex PCR; TCRdb's copy keeps in-frame clones and lacks some. The sample has some 160,000 clones; approximately 90% are singletons. Second-dose intervals of approximately 4 or approximately 12 weeks were pooled. The receptor's source is an adult who received the AZD1222 COVID-19 vaccine. Material: peripheral blood, obtained 28 days after the second AZD1222 dose. V gene TRBV7-3 combines with J gene TRBJ2-1, with D unresolved. In DNA, the CDR3 is TGTGCCAGCAGCTTAACCAGCTACAATGAGCAGTTCTTC. Amino acid sequence: CASSLTSYNEQFF.